This T cell receptor beta chain was retrieved from a study of tumor-infiltrating lymphocytes in primary liver carcinoma. Starting from approximately 470 ng of total RNA, TCR beta cDNA was produced with a primer in the constant region. Amplification in three nested multiplex PCR rounds with slightly modified ARM-PCR gave rise to TCR beta libraries. A C-beta reverse primer and TRBV1-TRBV30 forward primers served in each of the first two PCR rounds, at around 10 cycles apiece. One entry per CDR3 protein, called by TCRdb with MiXCR from the multiplex PCR reads. Here the sample spans tens of thousands of distinct CDR3 sequences, around 79% being singletons. Germline CDR1 SGHDT, CDR2 YYEEEE. The CDR3 totals 16 residues. Trimming pared 8 bases from V and 6 bases from J, leaving 23 bases between. Joint extraction of RNA and DNA used 20-30 mg of bulk tissue that was unsorted.

The sequenced sample consisted of liver tumor tissue from sampling region 3. Subset: tumor region T3, left-lateral pole. The receptor was isolated from a middle-aged man with primary liver carcinoma and hepatitis B virus infection. The chain recombines TRBV5-6 with TRBJ2-2, with D possibly being TRBD2 (5 bases). CDR3 loop: CASSLGLERAAGELFF. The CDR3 DNA sequence: TGTGCCAGTAGCCTCGGGCTGGAGAGAGCGGCCGGGGAGCTGTTTTTT.